One T cell receptor (beta chain) is described in this entry. What it binds is unknown. The data belong to a study of CD8 T cells in Susac syndrome. The CDR3 is 14 residues long. V gave up 2 bases and J gave up 6 bases; unmatched junction bases: 6. CDR1 is GTSNPN, CDR2 SVGIG, per germline (reference sequence). The T cells that were sequenced for TCR beta were CD8+ and CD4+ cells from blood. Diagnostic criteria for definite or probable disease, in their recently defined form, were met by the patients with Susac syndrome. Study results and limitations: Expansion of clones was not seen in the CD4+ T cell repertoires of Susac syndrome.

Random hexamers served to reverse transcribe roughly 0.45 to 1 ug RNA. One entry per CDR3 protein, called by TCRdb with MiXCR from the immunoSEQ multiplex PCR reads. The data show about 94,000 distinct CDR3 sequences, around 94% seen once. The chain couples TRBV30 to TRBJ1-5; TRBD1 matches at 8 bases. The receptor's source is a human donor with Susac syndrome. Sequenced sample: CD4+ T cells from PBMCs. The CDR3 DNA reads TGTGCCTGGAGTACCCAGACAGGGGTTCAGCCCCAGCATTTT. Amino acids: CAWSTQTGVQPQHF.